This TCR beta chain was profiled in a study of cytomegalovirus exposure and HLA in healthy donors. For the study at large: The study placed around 85% of its 398 genotyped donors in the Caucasian-associated ancestry cluster.

Primers: 60 Vbeta forward and 13 Jbeta reverse. Some clones are missing from TCRdb's copy, which holds only in-frame ones; the method was immunoSEQ multiplex PCR. The table includes 150,000 or so clones, about 75% detected once. Germline CDR1 reads DFQATT; CDR2 reads SNEGSKA (reference sequence). V was pared by 5 bases and J by 11 bases, with 6 bases of the junction left unmatched. The CDR3 extends over 11 amino acids. The sequence derives from a man aged 40-50 years in good health and CMV-seropositive. This chain joins TRBV20-1 and TRBJ1-1; 9 positions match TRBD1. Sequencing was carried out using PBMCs. The CDR3 loop is CSAPRTGDAFF. The CDR3 DNA is TGCAGTGCTCCCCGGACAGGGGATGCTTTCTTT.